Described below is a single T cell receptor (beta chain) sequence and its context. As yet, its antigen is unknown. The authors split each subset's genomic DNA evenly across several immunoSEQ plates. Method: immunoSEQ multiplex PCR; TCRdb's copy keeps in-frame clones and lacks some. The sample contains millions of clones, about 95% of which appear only once. The entry originates in a study of shared clonotypes between healthy human individuals. Terminally differentiated effector memory CD45RA+ cells were excluded from the naive CD8 cells, which were CD45RO-negative and positively selected for CCR7. V gave up 3 bases and J gave up 3 bases, with 12 bases separating them. The germline CDR1 and CDR2 sequences are SQVTM and ANQGSEA. The length of the CDR3 is 13 residues. Study-wide results and caveats: Among several donors, about 5% of naive CD4 clonotypes were found in common. Larger estimated richness was generally seen in naive subsets than in memory subsets.

This chain joins TRBV29-1 and TRBJ2-7, with D unresolved. Sequencing was performed on naive CD8+ T cells sorted from blood. This TCR was sampled from a man in his late teens or twenties in good health. CDR3 loop: CSVDPGYGYEQYF. The DNA for the CDR3 is TGCAGCGTTGACCCTGGGTATGGCTACGAGCAGTACTTC.